These 19 T cell receptor gamma chains were all obtained from the same sample, sequenced in a study of gamma-delta T cells after stem cell transplantation. TCRdb re-called the RT-PCR reads via CATT. This table has 950 to 1,500 gamma-chain clones, 16% appearing once. Sequencing input: gamma-delta T cells. The receptors here all came from a human donor. It is not recorded whose cells these are; they may come from a transplant donor.

This clone was picked up a small number of times. The chain carries TRGV4 and TRGJ1 or TRGJ2. This CDR3 region has 11 residues. V gave up 0 bases and J gave up 9 bases; unmatched junction bases: 2. CDR1 and CDR2 (germline): EGSTGY, YDSYTSSV. The CDR3, as DNA: TGTGCCACCTGGGATGGGATTAAGAAACTCTTT. Its protein is CATWDGIKKLF.

This clone was seen a few times. The chain uses TRGV8 and TRGJP1. The CDR3 is 15 residues long. J was trimmed by 0 bases and V by 6 bases; bases with no gene match: 7. Germline V gene data show CDR1 as VENAVY and CDR2 as YDSYNSRV. The CDR3 bases are TGTGCCACCTGGAAATATGATACCACTGGTTGGTTCAAGATATTT. Encoded protein: CATWKYDTTGWFKIF.

Judged by abundance, this clone is large. The chain employs TRGV4 and TRGJ1 or TRGJ2. CDR1 EGSTGY and CDR2 YDSYTSSV come from the germline V gene. The CDR3 is 11 residues long. J lost 7 bases, V lost 5 bases, and 5 bases had no gene match. Here the CDR3 reads CATWGPYKKLF. In DNA form, the CDR3 reads TGTGCCACCTGGGGCCCATATAAGAAACTCTTT.

With respect to this clone: One junction end disagrees with the germline gene, perhaps due to a read error. This chain joins TRGV9 and TRGJ1 or TRGJ2. CDR3 length: 11 residues. CDR1 and CDR2 (germline): GITISATS, ISYDGTV (reference sequence). The CDR3 DNA sequence: TGTGCCTTGTGGGGGGTGGGGAGGAAACTCTTT. Amino acid sequence: CALWGVGRKLF.

About this clone itself: A much larger clone sits a single nucleotide away, making a read error possible. This chain uses TRGV4 with TRGJ1 or TRGJ2. The CDR3 is made up of 12 amino acids. The J segment lost 2 bases and the V segment lost 7 bases, leaving 5 bases of the junction unmatched. The germline V gene encodes CDR1 EGSTGY and CDR2 YDSYTSSV. CDR3 sequence (DNA): TGTGCCACCTGTGTTTATTATTATAAGAAACTCTTT. Protein product: CATCVYYYKKLF.

The chain uses TRGV4 and TRGJ1 or TRGJ2. Unmatched junction bases numbered 11, after V lost 6 bases and J lost 9 bases. Germline CDR1 and CDR2: EGSTGY and YDSYTSSV. CDR3 size: 12 residues. The DNA for the CDR3 is TGTGCCACCTGGTATCGAGGGCCTAAGAAACTCTTT. Translating it yields CATWYRGPKKLF.

This chain uses TRGV5 with TRGJP2. CDR1 and CDR2 (germline): VINAFY, YDVSNSKD. V lost 0 bases to trimming and J lost 2 bases; unmatched junction nucleotides: 9. This CDR3 contains 17 residues. The CDR3 DNA is TGTGCCACCTGGGACAGGCTGATAGTAAGTAGTGATTGGATCAAGACGTTT. Translating gives CATWDRLIVSSDWIKTF.

This clone turned up a few times. The V and J genes are TRGV4 and TRGJP1. Germline assignment: CDR1 EGSTGY and CDR2 YDSYTSSV. This CDR3 has 12 residues. V was pared by 4 bases and J by 10 bases, with 6 bases of the junction left unmatched. CDR3 in amino acids: CATWEILWFKIF. Here the CDR3 DNA reads TGTGCCACCTGGGAAATCCTTTGGTTCAAGATATTT.

V and J are TRGV3 and TRGJP1. The germline CDR1 and CDR2 sequences are VTNTFY and YDVSTARD (reference sequence). The junction had 9 bases not matched to a gene; V was cut back by 0 bases and J by 2 bases. The CDR3 runs to 17 residues. CDR3 bases: TGTGCCACCTGGGACAGGCCGGTTGGGACCACTGGTTGGTTCAAGATATTT. Translation: CATWDRPVGTTGWFKIF.

This clone is large within its sample. This chain links TRGV8 with TRGJ1 or TRGJ2. The CDR3 sequence is 13 residues long. Germline CDR1 reads VENAVY; CDR2 reads YDSYNSRV. V dropped 3 bases and J dropped 2; count of bases not matched to a gene: 4. CDR3 amino acids: CATWDSDYYKKLF. Written as DNA, the CDR3 is TGTGCCACCTGGGATTCAGATTATTATAAGAAACTCTTT.

Worth noting for this clone: A much bigger clone sits one base away, suggesting this may be a read error. The chain recombines TRGV9 with TRGJP. The germline V gene encodes CDR1 GITISATS and CDR2 ISYDGTV (reference sequence). There are 15 residues in the CDR3. The CDR3 DNA reads TGTGCCTTGTGGGAAAAAGAGTTGGGCAAAAAAAACAAGGTATTT. Translation gives CALWEKELGKKNKVF.

Comments on this clone: The sample has other DNA sequences that encode this CDR3 too. The CDR3 nucleotides are TGTGCCACCTGGGATGGGTGGTACAAGAAACTCTTT. Its protein product is CATWDGWYKKLF. V is TRGV4 and J is TRGJ1 or TRGJ2. Germline CDR1 and CDR2: EGSTGY and YDSYTSSV. V lost 0 bases, J lost 10 bases, and 6 bases stayed unmatched. The CDR3 contains 12 residues.

The gene calls are TRGV4 and TRGJP1. Trimming at V came to 0 bases and at J to 3 bases, leaving 4 bases not matched to a gene. Per the germline V gene, CDR1 is EGSTGY and CDR2 is YDSYTSSV. CDR3 length equals 15 residues. This CDR3 reads CATWDGPATGWFKIF. The CDR3 bases are TGTGCCACCTGGGATGGGCCAGCCACTGGTTGGTTCAAGATATTT.

On this clone itself: A much larger clone is a single base away; this may be a read error. Different DNA sequences within this sample yield the same CDR3. The CDR3 protein is CATWDVPSYYKKLF. The CDR3 DNA reads as TGTGCCACCTGGGATGTACCCTCTTATTATAAGAAACTCTTT. The chain uses TRGV4 and TRGJ1 or TRGJ2. Per germline, CDR1 EGSTGY and CDR2 YDSYTSSV. The CDR3 contains 14 residues. J lost 3 bases, V lost 2 bases, and 7 bases had no gene match.

V is TRGV2 and J is TRGJ1 or TRGJ2. Germline assignment: CDR1 EGSNGY and CDR2 YDSYNSKV. V was pared by 0 bases and J by 7 bases, with 6 bases of the junction left unmatched. The CDR3 extends over 13 amino acids. CDR3: CATWDGPGYKKLF. CDR3 nucleotides: TGTGCCACCTGGGACGGGCCGGGGTATAAGAAACTCTTT.

A remark on this clone: The junction departs from the called germline gene at one end, perhaps through a read error. V and J are TRGV5 and TRGJ1 or TRGJ2. From germline, CDR1 is VINAFY and CDR2 YDVSNSKD. There are 14 residues in the CDR3. Here the CDR3 reads CATWSHGFYYKKLF. For the CDR3, the DNA is TGTGCTACCTGGTCCCATGGCTTTTATTATAAGAAACTCTTT.

The sample holds a few counts of this clone. V gene TRGV3 combines with J gene TRGJP1. Germline loops: CDR1 VTNTFY, CDR2 YDVSTARD (reference sequence). The V gene end was trimmed by 3 bases and the J gene end by 3 bases; junction bases not matched to a gene: 1. CDR3 size: 13 residues. In DNA form, the CDR3 reads TGTGCCACCTGGGACCCCACTGGTTGGTTCAAGATATTT. Residues: CATWDPTGWFKIF.

This clone has just a few counts. This chain joins TRGV4 and TRGJ1 or TRGJ2. The CDR3 totals 15 residues. Trimming took 2 bases from V and 0 from J; bases not matched to a gene: 7. From germline, CDR1 is EGSTGY and CDR2 YDSYTSSV. The CDR3 nucleotides are TGTGCCACCTGGGATGTTAGAGGGAATTATTATAAGAAACTCTTT. Its translation is CATWDVRGNYYKKLF.

This clone was recorded a few times. The genes are TRGV5 and TRGJP. Per germline, CDR1 VINAFY and CDR2 YDVSNSKD. V trimming: 3 bases; J trimming: 4 bases; junction bases outside the gene matches: 6. CDR3 length equals 17 residues. DNA of the CDR3: TGTGCCACCTGGGACGGAACTCAAGAGTTGGGCAAAAAAATCAAGGTATTT. It is translated as CATWDGTQELGKKIKVF.